The clone carrying this T cell receptor beta chain was counted between two and nine times. The sample belongs to a study of blood T cell repertoires in COVID-19. Germline CDR1 SQVTM, CDR2 ANQGSEA. The V segment lost 4 bases and the J segment 10 bases; nucleotides outside the gene matches: 9. This CDR3 is built from 12 residues. TCRdb's table, derived via immunoSEQ multiplex PCR, lists solely in-frame clones and lacks some. The sample has about 110,000 clones; roughly four fifths are singletons. V and J are TRBV29-1 and TRBJ1-1, with 7 positions matching TRBD1. Sequenced input: peripheral blood. This sequence originates from a woman aged 55-69 years with acute or convalescent COVID-19. In DNA form, the CDR3 reads TGCAGCGTTGCCAGGGGGGACCCCAGAGCTTTCTTT. Translating gives CSVARGDPRAFF.